This T cell receptor beta chain originates from a study of blood T cell repertoires in COVID-19 (TCRdb year 2020). Some background on the complete study: Collaborator samples came from the United States, Italy and Spain and covered acute and convalescent phases of COVID-19. The prospective study material was composed of cDNA or gDNA derived from T cells, B-cell-depleted T cells, or PBMCs. Deeply sampled blood TCRbeta repertoires from subjects exposed to, actively infected with, or recovered from COVID-19 were included in the dataset. A freely available public database, intended as a resource for researchers studying the immune response to SARS-CoV-2, is where the repertoires were released. Samples came from the ongoing ImmuneRACE study (first 160 participants) plus 1,254 subjects from 6 global collaborators. A de-identified subject ID, COVID-19 status, age in years and sex were almost always included in the sample metadata. HLA class I and class II types, where available, came from metadata supplied by the sample provider rather than from assay-based typing.

Each collaborating institution followed its own protocols to collect whole blood in K2EDTA tubes. Collaborator samples were shipped for TCRbeta analysis as frozen whole blood, isolated PBMCs, or DNA extracted from either sample type. In its sample, this clone was seen a few times. What this receptor recognizes is not known. No per-base quality is available; no much larger clone lies one base away. From cysteine to phenylalanine, the CDR3 is 16 amino acids long. Only the CDR3 portion is preserved as DNA: 48 bases, with reading frame beginning at the first base. Trimming leaves V shorter by 2 bases and J shorter by 5 bases, with the junction holding 7 bases beyond the gene matches. Via the germline V gene (reference sequence), CDR1 is LNHDA and CDR2 SQIVND. Results the study describes overall, beyond this receptor: Clinical and demographic metadata were provided uncurated, with the amount varying by source and participant.

TCRbeta CDR3 regions were amplified from genomic DNA using the immunoSEQ Assay, a bias-controlled multiplex PCR. Turning to the authors' computational methods: The number of nucleated cells in each sample was estimated from the amplification of reference gene primers within the assay. To quantify the absolute abundance of each unique TCRbeta CDR3 rearrangement, sequence reads were collapsed and filtered. For each sample, productive Simpson clonality was calculated as the square root of Simpson's diversity index over productive rearrangements. In TCRdb, the immuneACCESS table is reduced to in-frame sequences with V and J assigned. These tables do not hold every clone; where another copy was compared, an unresolved V gene accounts for under half, and the others remain unexplained. For V, J and clone size, that table is used; D and trimming come from the DNA. The sample table lists 110,000 or so clones, about four fifths of them with a count of one. Less than 9.5% of the sample is taken by the ten largest.

The sample comprised peripheral blood. The chain is assembled from TRBV19 and TRBJ1-2; TRBD1 fits 11 bases in the junction. The sequence was obtained from a middle-aged woman with acute or convalescent COVID-19. In nucleotides, the sequence is TGTGCCAGTAGTATAAGGACAGGGGGCGCGGGGTATGGCTACACCTTC. This translates into CASSIRTGGAGYGYTF.